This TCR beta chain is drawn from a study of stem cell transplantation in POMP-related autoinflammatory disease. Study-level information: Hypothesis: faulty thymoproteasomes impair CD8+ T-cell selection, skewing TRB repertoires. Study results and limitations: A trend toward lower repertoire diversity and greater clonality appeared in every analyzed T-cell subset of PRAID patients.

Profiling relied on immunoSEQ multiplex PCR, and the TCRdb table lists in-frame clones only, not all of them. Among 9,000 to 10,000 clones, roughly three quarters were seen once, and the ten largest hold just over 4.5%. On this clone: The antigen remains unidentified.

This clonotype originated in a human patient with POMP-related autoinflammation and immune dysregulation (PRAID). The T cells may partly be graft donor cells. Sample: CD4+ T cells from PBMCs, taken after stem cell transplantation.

The CDR3 bases are TGTGCCAGCAGCTTGACCTCGGGACAGGGGGTGAGGTATGGCTACACCTTC. Amino acid sequence: CASSLTSGQGVRYGYTF. The genes are TRBV5-6 and TRBJ1-2, with 11 bases fitting TRBD1. Trimming took 1 base from V and 5 from J; bases not matched to a gene: 10. Germline CDR1 SGHDT, CDR2 YYEEEE. This CDR3 spans 17 amino acids.